This record looks at one T cell receptor (beta chain) sequence and its context. The data are from a study of blood T cell repertoires in COVID-19. Overall study: Nucleic acid was either cDNA or gDNA, and it came from T cells, B-cell-depleted T cells, or PBMCs.

Researchers sorted participants into cohorts using their self-reported clinical history. Original data processing: Cell counts per sample came from amplifying reference gene primers. The repertoire was sequenced with immunoSEQ multiplex PCR; TCRdb's copy has only in-frame clones and lacks some. From that table come the V and J calls and clone size; the DNA was used to work out D and trimming. The repertoire holds roughly 360,000 clones, with 88% as singletons. Germline lookup yields CDR1 SEHNR and CDR2 FQNEAQ (reference sequence). This CDR3 is 14 amino acids long. V gave up 10 bases and J gave up 1 base; unmatched junction bases: 6.

The receptor was derived from a woman aged 30 to 39 with acute COVID-19. This chain connects TRBV7-9 to TRBJ1-3, with 8 bases lining up with TRBD1. The material sequenced was PBMCs or T cells enriched from blood (not recorded which). CDR3 sequence reads: CANTGGASGNTIYF. The CDR3 DNA reads TGTGCCAATACAGGGGGGGCATCTGGAAACACCATATATTTT.